Each of the 4 T cell receptor beta chains below was sequenced from the same sample in a study of blood T cell repertoires in COVID-19. The table came from immunoSEQ multiplex PCR; TCRdb's copy has only in-frame clones and leaves some out. This sample has 150,000 to 200,000 clones; approximately 95% occur once, and the top ten carry under 2%. Source material: peripheral blood. The origin of the receptors is a woman aged 55-69 years with COVID-19, enrolled during active disease.

This clone was detected a few times. The chain joins TRBV7-2 to TRBJ2-1; TRBD2 matches 8 bases. This CDR3 is 16 amino acids long. The V gene's germline CDR1 is SGHTA and CDR2 FQGNSA. With V trimmed by 1 base and J by 3 bases, 5 bases remained unmatched. CDR3 in DNA: TGTGCCAGCAGCTTAGTGGGCGGGGGGAACTACAATGAGCAGTTCTTC. It translates to CASSLVGGGNYNEQFF.

The chain couples TRBV27 to TRBJ1-1, with D possibly TRBD1 on 5 matching bases. V was trimmed by 1 base and J by 6 bases, leaving 15 bases between them. In germline, CDR1 is MNHEY, CDR2 SMNVEV (reference sequence). CDR3 length: 15 residues. CDR3 coding DNA: TGTGCCAGCAGTTTATACATTACTAAGGGGCCTGAAGCTTTCTTT. Translated: CASSLYITKGPEAFF.

This chain links TRBV4-1 with TRBJ1-4; a weak D match, TRBD1 (5 bases). V was trimmed by 4 bases and J by 5 bases, leaving 17 bases between them. Germline V CDR1 and CDR2: MGHRA, YSYEKL. CDR3 length: 16 residues. CDR3 sequence reads: CASSLGRGGANEKLFF. The DNA for the CDR3 is TGCGCCAGCAGCCTGGGACGGGGAGGGGCAAATGAAAAACTGTTTTTT.

The rearrangement joins TRBV5-1 to TRBJ1-4; a possible D gene is TRBD1 (5 bases). Per the germline V gene, CDR1 is SGHRS and CDR2 is YFSETQ. V lost 5 bases, J lost 5 bases, and 13 bases lay in between. The CDR3 contains 14 residues. CDR3 protein: CASSVQGQNEKLFF. Written as DNA, the CDR3 is TGCGCCAGCAGTGTCCAGGGCCAAAATGAAAAACTGTTTTTT.